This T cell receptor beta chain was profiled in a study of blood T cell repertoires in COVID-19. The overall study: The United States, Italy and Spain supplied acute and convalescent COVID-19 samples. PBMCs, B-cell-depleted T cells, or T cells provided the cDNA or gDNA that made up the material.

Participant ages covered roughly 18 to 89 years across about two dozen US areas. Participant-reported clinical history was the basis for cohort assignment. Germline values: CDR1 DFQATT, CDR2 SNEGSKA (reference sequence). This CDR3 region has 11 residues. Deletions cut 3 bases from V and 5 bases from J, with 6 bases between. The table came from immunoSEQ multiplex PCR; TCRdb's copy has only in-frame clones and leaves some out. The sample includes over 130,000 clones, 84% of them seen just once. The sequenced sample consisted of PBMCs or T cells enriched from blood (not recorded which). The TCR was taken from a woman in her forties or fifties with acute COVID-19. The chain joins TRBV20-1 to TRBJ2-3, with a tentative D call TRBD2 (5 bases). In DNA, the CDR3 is TGCAGTGCTAGCGGACTAGATACGCAGTATTTT. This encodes CSASGLDTQYF.